This T cell receptor beta chain was captured by sequencing in a study of T-cell memory formation after mild COVID-19. Study background: The study found TCR clusters largely donor specific. Study-wide results and limits: Contracting clones from day 15 to 85 showed balanced CD4/CD8; later expanders favored CD4+. The study found contracting CD4+ clones mainly in CM and EM and contracting CD8+ clones in EMRA.

Libraries for TCRalpha and TCRbeta carried sample barcodes and unique molecular identifiers via 5'RACE. In TCRdb, the 5' RACE reads were re-called with MiXCR into one record per CDR3 protein. The sample consists of hundreds of thousands of distinct CDR3 sequences, approximately 15% of them appearing once. In its sample, this clonotype was seen a few times. As yet, its antigen is unknown. The TCR originated in a young man who had mild COVID-19 (a few samples of this study predate the infection). Cell type and time point are not known. What was sequenced was PBMCs or a T cell subset sorted from them (not recorded which).

CDR3 protein: CASSGAFYRETNQPQHF. The CDR3 DNA reads as TGTGCCAGCAGCGGCGCTTTCTACAGGGAAACTAATCAGCCCCAGCATTTT. The gene calls are TRBV7-2 and TRBJ1-5; the D gene is possibly TRBD1 (6 bases). This CDR3 region has 17 residues. V lost 5 bases, J lost 4 bases, and 21 bases lay in between. CDR1 is SGHTA, CDR2 FQGNSA, per germline.